These T cell receptor beta chains were read from a single sample in a study of blood T cell repertoires in COVID-19. Assay: immunoSEQ multiplex PCR; the TCRdb copy retains only in-frame clones and omits some. The table has a few hundred thousand clones, approximately 90% seen once; the top ten hold approximately 6%. The sample taken for sequencing was peripheral blood. All receptors derive from a man aged 55-75 years who had recovered from COVID-19. The CDR3 runs from the conserved cysteine through the conserved F or W. A D gene is named only where the DNA matches it firmly. Rows give clone size only sometimes, using once, few, many, or a class for an expanded clone.

d_call,v_call,j_call,clone_size,cdr3_nt,cdr3_aa
-,TRBV30,TRBJ1-5,-,TGTGCCTGGAGTGTACTTTACCGACGCGGGGATCAGCCCCAGCATTTT,CAWSVLYRRGDQPQHF
-,TRBV30,TRBJ2-5,-,TGTGCCTGGATGCGCCTCCAAGAGACCCAGTACTTC,CAWMRLQETQYF
-,TRBV12-3/TRBV12-4,TRBJ1-2,once,TGTGCCAGCAGTTTATCCAGACTGGGCTACACCTTC,CASSLSRLGYTF
-,TRBV10-3,TRBJ1-4,-,TGTGCCATCAGTGATACGGGGGTTGGGAATGAAAAACTGTTTTTT,CAISDTGVGNEKLFF
TRBD2,TRBV9,TRBJ2-1,few,TGTGCCAGCACCCGGACGGGGACTAGAATTGAGCAGTTCTTC,CASTRTGTRIEQFF
TRBD1,TRBV6-1,TRBJ1-2,-,TGTGCCAGCAGGAACCATGGGACAGGGGACGGAGGCTACACCTTC,CASRNHGTGDGGYTF
TRBD1,TRBV5-1,TRBJ1-4,-,TGCGCCAGCAGCTTCCCGGGACAGGGGGCTAATGAAAAACTGTTTTTT,CASSFPGQGANEKLFF
-,TRBV6-2/TRBV6-3,TRBJ2-5,-,TGTGCCAGCAGTTACCCTGGGACACAGAAGACCCAGTACTTC,CASSYPGTQKTQYF
TRBD1,TRBV2,TRBJ1-4,-,TGTGCCAGCAGTTCGACAGGGGTTGAAAAACTGTTTTTT,CASSSTGVEKLFF
-,TRBV28,TRBJ1-2,-,TGTGCCAGCACCCCCCGGCAGGGGGGCTACACCTTC,CASTPRQGGYTF
TRBD1,TRBV18,TRBJ2-1,-,TGTGCCAGCTCACCGGGACAGGGGGCAGGGGTAGACAATGAGCAGTTCTTC,CASSPGQGAGVDNEQFF
TRBD1,TRBV9,TRBJ1-4,-,TGTGCCAGCAGCGCCCGACAGGGAACTAATGAAAAACTGTTTTTT,CASSARQGTNEKLFF
TRBD1,TRBV6-5,TRBJ2-1,-,TGTGCCAGCACCCGGGACAGGGGCTACAATGAGCAGTTCTTC,CASTRDRGYNEQFF
TRBD2,TRBV5-4,TRBJ2-2,-,TGTGCCAGCAGGGGCGGCCTAGCGGGTAACACCGGGGAGCTGTTTTTT,CASRGGLAGNTGELFF
-,TRBV19,TRBJ1-2,-,TGTGCCAGTAGTATATCCAGCGGCTTACTGGAGGGCTACACCTTC,CASSISSGLLEGYTF
-,TRBV7-6,TRBJ1-6,-,TGTGCCAGCAGCTTAGATTCCCGTTCACCCCTCCACTTT,CASSLDSRSPLHF
-,TRBV27,TRBJ2-3,-,TGTGCCAGCAGTTCCAGGGATACGCAGTATTTT,CASSSRDTQYF
-,TRBV25-1,TRBJ2-1,-,TGTGCCAGCATGGACCGGGTTCCGGGGGAGCAGTTCTTC,CASMDRVPGEQFF
-,TRBV7-5,TRBJ1-2,-,TGTGCCAGAAGCCCGACAGGGGAGAATGGCTACACCTTC,CARSPTGENGYTF
-,TRBV29-1,TRBJ2-7,-,TGCAGCGTTGAGCAGCAGGGCTACGAGCAGTACTTC,CSVEQQGYEQYF
-,TRBV14,TRBJ1-1,-,TGTGCCAGCAGCCTCCAGCGGTACACTGAAGCTTTCTTT,CASSLQRYTEAFF
TRBD2,TRBV18,TRBJ2-7,-,TGTGCCAGCTCACCCGGGACTAGCGGGACCTACGAGCAGTACTTC,CASSPGTSGTYEQYF
TRBD2,TRBV9,TRBJ2-5,-,TGTGCCAGCAGCGTAGCGGGTAGCGGGAGGTCCCAAGAGACCCAGTACTTC,CASSVAGSGRSQETQYF
TRBD1,TRBV6-5,TRBJ1-2,-,TGTGCCAGCAGGACAGGGACCGGTGGCTACACCTTC,CASRTGTGGYTF
-,TRBV10-3,TRBJ2-7,few,TGTGCCATCAGCCCCAACGGCGGACAAGGCGAGCAGTACTTC,CAISPNGGQGEQYF
TRBD1,TRBV5-1,TRBJ2-7,-,TGCGCCAGCAGCCCGGACCGGTTTGGACAGGGGGCCTACGAGCAGTACTTC,CASSPDRFGQGAYEQYF
-,TRBV6-1,TRBJ1-6,-,TGTGCCAGCAGTGAAAGACTCCCGAGCTCCTATAATTCACCCCTCCACTTT,CASSERLPSSYNSPLHF
TRBD2,TRBV28,TRBJ2-3,-,TGTGCCACCGAGACTAGCGGGAGGCGGAATACGCAGTATTTT,CATETSGRRNTQYF
TRBD1,TRBV10-3,TRBJ2-3,-,TGTGCCATCAGAACAGGGGGCACAGATACGCAGTATTTT,CAIRTGGTDTQYF
-,TRBV5-6,TRBJ2-3,-,TGTGCCAGCAGCTTGGGTAGCGCCCGCACAGATACGCAGTATTTT,CASSLGSARTDTQYF
TRBD1,TRBV19,TRBJ1-5,-,TGTGCCAGTAGAACCCAAGACAGGGCGCACAATCAGCCCCAGCATTTT,CASRTQDRAHNQPQHF
-,TRBV2,TRBJ1-1,-,TGTGCCAGCAGAGGAACCGGGAGCCGGCGGAGCGAAGCTTTCTTT,CASRGTGSRRSEAFF
TRBD1,TRBV19,TRBJ2-7,-,TGTGCCAGTAGTAACCCCTCTGGGGGACAGGGGTTGAGCTACGAGCAGTACTTC,CASSNPSGGQGLSYEQYF
-,TRBV4-3,TRBJ2-7,-,TGCGCCAGCAGCCAAGATCTCCTTCTCGGCGAGCAGTACTTC,CASSQDLLLGEQYF
-,TRBV5-1,TRBJ2-5,-,TGCGCCAGCAGCAGACAGCAAGAGACCCAGTACTTC,CASSRQQETQYF
TRBD1,TRBV27,TRBJ2-1,-,TGTGCCAGCAGTTTGACAGGGTATGCCCCCCTGCTGTTCTTC,CASSLTGYAPLLFF
TRBD2,TRBV5-1,TRBJ2-3,-,TGCGCCAGCAGCTTGGTGACTAGCCCCCCAGATACGCAGTATTTT,CASSLVTSPPDTQYF